Sequencing of this T cell receptor (beta chain) was carried out in a study of vaccination and CD4 T cells after COVID-19. CDR1 and CDR2 (germline): MNHNS, SASEGT. Trimming removed 7 bases at V and 4 bases at J, with 13 bases between. This CDR3 is 14 amino acids long. Sequencing of cultured CD4+ T cell DNA used the Oncomine TCR Beta short-read assay. One entry per CDR3 protein, called by TCRdb with MiXCR from the PCR reads. The sample includes more than 13,000 distinct CDR3 sequences, about 28% of them seen just once. Treatment defined: 10-day PBMC culture with coronavirus spike peptide pools or control peptides (ViraFEST assay). Negative selection yielded CD4+ T cells from day-10 cultures. On this clonotype itself: No antigen is known for it.

J is TRBJ2-2 and V is TRBV6-1; the D gene is possibly TRBD1 (5 bases). The receptor was derived from a human donor with COVID-19. Input material: cultured CD4+ T cells from blood. CDR3 coding DNA: TGTGCCAGCATCCAGGGTCGTGGCACCGGGGAGCTGTTTTTT. Its translation: CASIQGRGTGELFF.